This TCR beta chain was retrieved from a study of cytomegalovirus exposure and HLA in healthy donors. Study findings and constraints: The majority of CMV-associated TCR beta chains were reported as apparently HLA-restricted in a later analysis. Using a false discovery rate of 0.05, a later analysis showed that 16,951 TCR beta sequences were associated with HLA alleles. Later analysis associated a missense DCLRE1C variant with TCR beta V- and J-gene trimming. Excluded: some indistinguishable V segments such as TRBV6-2 and TRBV6-3.

This clone was detected only a few times. As yet, its antigen is unknown. PCR employed 60 Vbeta and 13 Jbeta primers. Using immunoSEQ multiplex PCR, the repertoire was profiled, and TCRdb retains in-frame clones only, with some absent. Of some 130,000 clones listed, approximately 61% were seen once; the top ten hold 1.5% to 2%. CDR3 length equals 14 residues. The V gene's germline CDR1 is MDHEN and CDR2 SYDVKM. Unmatched junction bases numbered 5, after V lost 5 bases and J lost 4 bases. This chain uses TRBV28 with TRBJ2-3, with TRBD1 matching 8 bases. The sample comprised PBMCs. The TCR comes from a human donor in good health. The CDR3, as DNA: TGTGCCAGCAGTCAGGGGGCACGGGCAGATACGCAGTATTTT. Translating it yields CASSQGARADTQYF.